This T cell receptor (beta chain) derives from a study of CD8 T cells in ankylosing spondylitis. Remarks on this clonotype: This could be a read error, since a much larger clone is one nucleotide away.

Via MiXCR, TCRdb re-called the 5' RACE reads, giving one row per CDR3 protein. The profile covers under 200,000 distinct CDR3 sequences, with approximately 10% appearing a single time and 25% to 30% taken by the ten largest. V was pared by 0 bases and J by 6 bases, with 13 bases between. CDR3 length equals 14 residues. CDR1 and CDR2 from the germline V gene are SGDLS and YYNGEE. The sequence derives from a male donor with ankylosing spondylitis or in good health (not recorded which). This sequence joins TRBV9 and TRBJ2-7, with D tentatively TRBD2 (5 bases). The material sequenced was blood, either unsorted or a sorted T cell fraction (not recorded which). The CDR3 loop reads CASSVGTPACEQYF. The CDR3 DNA follows: TGTGCCAGCAGCGTAGGGACTCCGGCCTGCGAGCAGTACTTC.